The T cell receptor beta chain under discussion was sequenced for a study of response to subunit inactivated influenza vaccine. General study points: Few additional T cells are recruited per seasonal influenza vaccination, authors suggested.

Only a few counts were recorded for this clonotype. Its antigen is currently unknown. TCRdb re-analysed the RT-PCR reads in MiXCR, keeping a single row per CDR3 protein. Counted here are fewer than 550,000 distinct CDR3 sequences, over 25% occurring once; the ten biggest clones make up approximately 1.9%. The source of this sequence is a man in his forties or fifties who received an inactivated influenza vaccine. This material consisted of CD4+ T cells sorted from PBMCs, taken roughly 5 days after vaccination.

This CDR3 is CASSQDRYPGYEQFF. For the CDR3, the DNA is TGCGCCAGCAGCCAAGATAGGTATCCAGGGTATGAGCAGTTCTTC. The chain carries TRBV4-3 and TRBJ2-1; tentatively, D is TRBD1 (5 bases). The CDR3 consists of 15 residues. Germline V gene sequence: CDR1 LGHNA, CDR2 YSLEER. V dropped 0 bases and J dropped 8 bases, with 14 bases sitting between them.